The rows below give T cell receptor beta chains drawn from one sample of a study of blood T cell repertoires in COVID-19. TCRdb's table, derived via immunoSEQ multiplex PCR, lists solely in-frame clones and lacks some. The data show about 240,000 clones, 83% seen once. Input material: PBMCs or T cells enriched from blood (not recorded which). These receptors were taken from a middle-aged woman who had been exposed to COVID-19. The CDR3 runs from the conserved cysteine through the conserved F or W. Each record gives: CDR3 DNA, CDR3 protein, V gene, D gene, clone size, J gene. D genes are given only for firm matches. Some rows have no size entry. The others give once, few or many, or a class for an expanded clone.

TGTGCCAGCAGTCCTAGGACTAGCGGGGGCCGGGATACGCAGTATTTT | CASSPRTSGGRDTQYF | TRBV6-6 | TRBD2 | NA | TRBJ2-3
TGTGCCAGTAGTGAGAGCGGGGCTTCGGATACGCAGTATTTT | CASSESGASDTQYF | TRBV19 | TRBD2 | NA | TRBJ2-3
TGTGCCAGCAGCTTAGTTAGGGGAGGATTTACCGGGGAGCTGTTTTTT | CASSLVRGGFTGELFF | TRBV7-2 | NA | NA | TRBJ2-2
TGTGCCAGCAGTGATGGTCAGGGGATGACTGAAGCTTTCTTT | CASSDGQGMTEAFF | TRBV2 | NA | NA | TRBJ1-1
TGTGCCAGCAGCTTGGAGGGCGGGGGGCACTCCTACGAGCAGTACTTC | CASSLEGGGHSYEQYF | TRBV5-4 | TRBD2 | NA | TRBJ2-7
TGTGCCTGGAGTTTGGACAGTACTTCACCCCTCCACTTT | CAWSLDSTSPLHF | TRBV30 | NA | NA | TRBJ1-6
TGTGCCAGCGGGGAGACTGCAGATACGCAGTATTTT | CASGETADTQYF | TRBV2 | NA | NA | TRBJ2-3
TGTGCCAGCAGCTTTACAGGGTACCCCGGGTCAGATACGCAGTATTTT | CASSFTGYPGSDTQYF | TRBV13 | NA | NA | TRBJ2-3
TGTGCCACCAGTGACCCGACAGGGGAAGAGACCCAGTACTTC | CATSDPTGEETQYF | TRBV24-1 | TRBD1 | NA | TRBJ2-5
TGTGCCAGTATAAGGACAGGGAGCACTGAAGCTTTCTTT | CASIRTGSTEAFF | TRBV27 | TRBD1 | NA | TRBJ1-1
TGTGCCAGCAGTTTTGACAGCGGGGGCAATCAGCCCCAGCATTTT | CASSFDSGGNQPQHF | TRBV2 | NA | NA | TRBJ1-5
TGTGCCACCCTCGGGGGGCGCCGCTACACCTTC | CATLGGRRYTF | TRBV15 | NA | NA | TRBJ1-2
TGTGCCAGCAGCTCGACAGTAGCCAAAAACATTCAGTACTTC | CASSSTVAKNIQYF | TRBV7-2 | NA | once | TRBJ2-4
TGTGCCTGGAGCGCGGGTGACACTGAAGCTTTCTTT | CAWSAGDTEAFF | TRBV30 | NA | NA | TRBJ1-1
TGCGCCAGCAGCCAAGAACCCGCGCGGGGGAGCTCCTACGAGCAGTACTTC | CASSQEPARGSSYEQYF | TRBV4-1 | TRBD2 | NA | TRBJ2-7
TGTGCCAGCTCATCCGGTAGGAGGGAGACCCAGTACTTC | CASSSGRRETQYF | TRBV18 | NA | NA | TRBJ2-5
TGTGCCAGCAGCCGCTCAACAGGGGACTATGGCTACACCTTC | CASSRSTGDYGYTF | TRBV7-2 | TRBD1 | few | TRBJ1-2
TGTGCCATCAGTGAGGGGAGGTTAAACACTGAAGCTTTCTTT | CAISEGRLNTEAFF | TRBV10-3 | NA | NA | TRBJ1-1
TGTGCCAGTAGACAGGGGGGACAGCTCTCTGAAGCTTTCTTT | CASRQGGQLSEAFF | TRBV19 | TRBD1 | NA | TRBJ1-1
TGTGCCAGCACTAACTCTGGGGCCAACGTCCTGACTTTC | CASTNSGANVLTF | TRBV6-4 | NA | NA | TRBJ2-6
TGTGCCAGCAGTTTCCCCGGACAGGGACGTGAAAAACTGTTTTTT | CASSFPGQGREKLFF | TRBV28 | TRBD1 | few | TRBJ1-4
TGTGCCAGCAGCCAAGAGAGGCAGGGCGTCCATGGCTACACCTTC | CASSQERQGVHGYTF | TRBV14 | NA | NA | TRBJ1-2
TGTGCCAGCAGCTGGGGGACAGTAAACACCTTC | CASSWGTVNTF | TRBV5-4 | TRBD1 | NA | TRBJ1-2
TGTGCCAGCAGCTCTACCAACCGAGCTTTCTTT | CASSSTNRAFF | TRBV5-5 | NA | NA | TRBJ1-1
TGCGCCAGCAGCCAAGAAAAACTTCTCTATGGCTACACCTTC | CASSQEKLLYGYTF | TRBV4-1 | NA | NA | TRBJ1-2
TGTGCCAGCAGCCTAAATCTCGGACAGAATAATCAGCCCCAGCATTTT | CASSLNLGQNNQPQHF | TRBV4-2 | NA | few | TRBJ1-5
TGTGCCAGTAGACAGGGAATGGGCTACACCTTC | CASRQGMGYTF | TRBV19 | NA | NA | TRBJ1-2
TGTGCCAGCAGCTTAGCCGGACAGGGATACAATGAGCAGTTCTTC | CASSLAGQGYNEQFF | TRBV7-2 | TRBD1 | NA | TRBJ2-1
TGTGCCAGCGTCAGTGGTACAGGGGGTAGTGAAGCTTTCTTT | CASVSGTGGSEAFF | TRBV6-6 | TRBD1 | NA | TRBJ1-1
TGTGCCAGCAGCCACAGCGCTGTAAATTCACCCCTCCACTTT | CASSHSAVNSPLHF | TRBV3-1/TRBV3-2 | NA | NA | TRBJ1-6
TGTGCCAGCAGCGTAACAGGACAGGGCGACAATGAGCAGTTCTTC | CASSVTGQGDNEQFF | TRBV9 | TRBD1 | NA | TRBJ2-1
TGTGCCAGCAGCCACTACAGGGGGCTCCAAGAGACCCAGTACTTC | CASSHYRGLQETQYF | TRBV11-2 | TRBD1 | few | TRBJ2-5
TGCGCCAGCAGCACAGGACAGGGCGATGGCTACACCTTC | CASSTGQGDGYTF | TRBV5-1 | TRBD1 | NA | TRBJ1-2
TGCGCCAGCAGCTTGGCCGGGACAGGGGATGAAAAACTGTTTTTT | CASSLAGTGDEKLFF | TRBV5-1 | TRBD1 | few | TRBJ1-4
TGTGCCATCCCTGCGGGGTTCAGGGAGGATGGCTACACCTTC | CAIPAGFREDGYTF | TRBV10-3 | NA | NA | TRBJ1-2
TGTGCCAGCACCACAGGTCCCTACGAGCAGTACTTC | CASTTGPYEQYF | TRBV5-5 | NA | NA | TRBJ2-7
TGTGCCAGCAGCGTGGACTCCAATGAGCAGTTCTTC | CASSVDSNEQFF | TRBV7-3 | NA | NA | TRBJ2-1
TGTGCCAGCAGTGTTCGGCCAGGGGATTTTAGCACAGATACGCAGTATTTT | CASSVRPGDFSTDTQYF | TRBV2 | NA | NA | TRBJ2-3
TGTGCCTGGAACGGGAAGGAAACAGATACGCAGTATTTT | CAWNGKETDTQYF | TRBV30 | NA | NA | TRBJ2-3